The rows below give T cell receptor beta chains drawn from one sample of a study of Graves' ophthalmopathy and Graves' hyperthyroidism. From the multiplex PCR reads, TCRdb called clonotypes with MiXCR, one entry per CDR3 protein. The sample yields about 420,000 distinct CDR3 sequences, more than 20% seen once. Input material: peripheral blood. Receptors originate from a woman aged 18 to 35 with stable Graves' hyperthyroidism. The CDR3 runs from the conserved cysteine through the conserved F or W. The D gene is left open where the match is weak. Expanded clones are given a class, and other clones once, few, many or no size at all.

clone size	V gene	J gene	D gene	CDR3 DNA	CDR3 protein
many	TRBV29-1	TRBJ2-7	NA	TGCAGCGTCCTATCGACAGCCTACGAGCAGTACTTC	CSVLSTAYEQYF
many	TRBV27	TRBJ1-4	NA	TGTGCCAGCAGTTTATCCACGGGGTTCGGGAAACTGTTTTTT	CASSLSTGFGKLFF
many	TRBV12-3/TRBV12-4	TRBJ2-3	NA	TGTGCCAGCAGTTTACGTACTTCCACAGATACGCAGTATTTT	CASSLRTSTDTQYF
NA	TRBV6-2/TRBV6-3	TRBJ2-2	NA	TGTGCCAGCAGTTACCCCCCGCTGCGGACCGGGGAGCTGTTTTTT	CASSYPPLRTGELFF
many	TRBV29-1	TRBJ2-2	NA	TGCAGCGTTGACAGGGCCAAGGGGGAGCTGTTTTTT	CSVDRAKGELFF
few	TRBV18	TRBJ1-1	NA	TGTGCCAGCTCACCACCCCGGGCTTCCCTTGGGGACACTGAAGCTTTCTTT	CASSPPRASLGDTEAFF
few	TRBV12-3/TRBV12-4	TRBJ2-4	TRBD1	TGTGCCAGCAGTAGGGACAGAGCCAAAAACATTCAGTACTTC	CASSRDRAKNIQYF
many	TRBV19	TRBJ2-7	NA	TGTGCCAGTAGTCTCTCGCCAAGGACCGTCGAGCAGTACTTC	CASSLSPRTVEQYF
many	TRBV6-1	TRBJ1-2	NA	TGTGCCAGCAGTGAAGAGGGGGGGTTTGTCTGTGGCTACACCTTC	CASSEEGGFVCGYTF
many	TRBV5-1	TRBJ2-7	NA	TGCGCCAGCGGGACACAATACTCCTACGAGCAGTACTTC	CASGTQYSYEQYF
few	TRBV10-1	TRBJ2-5	TRBD2	TGCGCCAGCAGTGAGTGGGGGGGAAACTCGAAGGAGACCCAGTACTTC	CASSEWGGNSKETQYF
few	TRBV4-2	TRBJ2-5	TRBD2	TGTGCCAGCAGCCAAGACCGGCTAGCGGGAGTGGGGGATGAGACCCAGTACTTC	CASSQDRLAGVGDETQYF
NA	TRBV28	TRBJ1-5	TRBD1	TGTGCCAGCAGCGCGCCCGGGACAGGGTATTTCATCGGTCAGCCCCAGCATTTT	CASSAPGTGYFIGQPQHF
many	TRBV3-1	TRBJ2-7	NA	TGTGCCAGCAGCCAAGATCGGTCGACGGCCGCACGGTACTTC	CASSQDRSTAARYF
NA	TRBV30	TRBJ2-7	TRBD1	TGTGCCTCGACTCAAAGAGACAGGGGGAGATACGAGCAGTACTTC	CASTQRDRGRYEQYF
many	TRBV7-8	TRBJ2-7	TRBD1	TGTGCCAGCAGCTTAGGGGGACAGGGAGGGGTAGAGCAGTACTTC	CASSLGGQGGVEQYF
NA	TRBV6-1	TRBJ2-7	NA	TGTGCCAGCTCACCAATGGAGGGCCGGTACGAGCAGTACTTC	CASSPMEGRYEQYF
NA	TRBV4-1	TRBJ2-2	TRBD1	TGCGCCAGCAGCAAGACAGGGGTGGGGGAGCTGTTTTTT	CASSKTGVGELFF
few	TRBV18	TRBJ1-5	TRBD1	TGTACCAGCTCACCTCAGGAGGGGGCTCGCAATCAGCCCCAGCATTTT	CTSSPQEGARNQPQHF
many	TRBV6-1	TRBJ2-7	NA	TGTGCCAGCAGGGGAGCGGGCGGCTACGAGCAGTACTTC	CASRGAGGYEQYF
many	TRBV6-1	TRBJ2-4	NA	TGTGCCAGCAGTGAAGCCCTCTGGACAGTTTCAGGAGCCAAAAACATTCAGTACTTC	CASSEALWTVSGAKNIQYF
many	TRBV2	TRBJ1-2	NA	TGTGCCAGCAGCCGCAACAGGGACGGAATGGGCTACACCTTC	CASSRNRDGMGYTF
many	TRBV9	TRBJ2-5	NA	TGTGCCAGCAGCCCCCGACACGGCTTCGAAGAGACCCAGTACTTC	CASSPRHGFEETQYF
many	TRBV20-1	TRBJ1-5	NA	TGCAGTGTACAGGGTTGGCGCAATCAGCCCCAGCATTTT	CSVQGWRNQPQHF
few	TRBV12-3/TRBV12-4	TRBJ2-2	NA	TGTGCCAGCAGTCCGGGGGTATCTGCCGGGGAGCTGTTTTTT	CASSPGVSAGELFF
few	TRBV5-1	TRBJ2-6	TRBD2	TGCGCCAGCAGCAGACTAGCGGGGAGCTCTGGGGCCAACGTCCTGACTTTC	CASSRLAGSSGANVLTF
many	TRBV7-8	TRBJ2-5	NA	TGTGCCAGCAGCTTAGGTCATAGGGGCGGTGAGACCCAGTACTTC	CASSLGHRGGETQYF
NA	TRBV7-8	TRBJ1-5	TRBD1	TGTGCCAGCAGCTCTTTTTACAGGGGACCGAGCAATCAGCCCCAGCATTTT	CASSSFYRGPSNQPQHF